These 8 T cell receptor beta chains originate from one sample sequenced in a study of early T cells in non-severe SARS-CoV-2 infection. Using its own MiXCR run on the 5' RACE reads, TCRdb lists one record per CDR3 protein. The data contain some 28,000 distinct CDR3 sequences, roughly 5.8% of them singletons. Sequencing was done on a sample of whole blood. The receptors originated from an adult who was a healthcare worker with PCR-confirmed SARS-CoV-2 infection or an uninfected control (not recorded which).

This clonotype was seen ten or more times. The gene calls are TRBV5-1 and TRBJ1-2, with D possibly being TRBD1 (6 bases). Trimming took off 7 bases at V and 5 bases at J, with 12 bases between the two ends. The CDR3 length is 12 residues. From germline, CDR1 is SGHRS and CDR2 YFSETQ. CDR3 in DNA: TGCGCCAGCGCCGGGACATCTTATGGCTACACCTTC. It encodes CASAGTSYGYTF. The whole variable domain, filled in from reference TRBV5-1 and TRBJ1-2, reads KAGVTQTPRYLIKTRGQQVTLSCSPISGHRSVSWYQQTPGQGLQFLFEYFSETQRNKGNFPGRFSGRQFSNSRSEMNVSTLELGDSALYLCASAGTSYGYTFGSGTRLTVV.

The sample holds many counts of this clonotype. The rearrangement uses TRBV6-1 and TRBJ2-3; TRBD2 matches at 12 bases. The CDR3 extends over 16 amino acids. Per the germline V gene, CDR1 is MNHNS and CDR2 is SASEGT. Losses at the gene ends were 5 bases for V and 2 bases for J; bases not matched to a gene: 5. The CDR3 here is CASSPTSGGLTDTQYF. CDR3 DNA sequence: TGTGCCAGCAGTCCGACTAGCGGGGGTCTCACAGATACGCAGTATTTT.

This clonotype is medium-sized (0.01 to 0.1%) within its sample. The CDR3 DNA is TGTGCCAGCAGTGGGACAGGGGACACAGATACGCAGTATTTT. This codes for CASSGTGDTDTQYF. The rearrangement joins TRBV6-4 to TRBJ2-3; 9 bases match TRBD1. CDR1 is MRHNA, CDR2 SNTAGT, per germline. This CDR3 contains 14 residues. J was trimmed by 2 bases and V by 4 bases; bases with no gene match: 1.

This clonotype was counted ten times or more. This chain links TRBV7-3 with TRBJ2-1; D is uncertain. CDR3 length: 14 residues. Between the trimmed V and J ends, which lost 2 bases and 2 bases, there was a span of 7 bases. Germline V lookup: CDR1 SGHTA, CDR2 FQGTGA. CDR3 in amino acids: CASSLEPTYNEQFF. CDR3 DNA: TGTGCCAGCAGCTTAGAACCAACCTACAATGAGCAGTTCTTC.

This clonotype came up many times. The genes are TRBV2 and TRBJ2-7; 7 bases fit TRBD1. Germline CDR1 SNHLY, CDR2 FYNNEI. The CDR3 is 12 amino acids. The CDR3: CGSGQFPYEQYF. The DNA of the CDR3 is TGTGGCTCGGGACAGTTTCCCTACGAGCAGTACTTC.

In this sample, this clonotype turned up many times. The chain uses TRBV20-1 and TRBJ2-3; 12 bases are a match to TRBD2. CDR3 length equals 15 residues. Trimming removed 6 bases from V and 4 bases from J; junction bases left unmatched: 8. CDR1 is DFQATT, CDR2 SNEGSKA, per germline (reference sequence). The CDR3 nucleotides are TGCAGTGCGCTTAGACTAGCGGGGGCACCAGATACGCAGTATTTT. Amino acid sequence: CSALRLAGAPDTQYF.

V is TRBV21-1 and J is TRBJ2-7; the table's D call, TRBD2, was not checked against the DNA. TRBV21-1 is described as a pseudogene. This CDR3 has 17 residues. The DNA of the CDR3 is TGTGCCAGCAGCAAAGCGTCGGGGGGTACGGGAGTAGGCGAGCAGTACTTC. It specifies CASSKASGGTGVGEQYF.

Many counts were recorded for this clonotype. The J gene is TRBJ1-5, the V gene TRBV6-5; D perhaps matches TRBD1 (5 bases). With 6 bases removed from V and 1 base from J, the gap between germline ends came to 13 bases. Germline values: CDR1 MNHEY, CDR2 SVGAGI. CDR3 length: 15 residues. CDR3 region: CASSPGRSSNQPQHF. The DNA of the CDR3 is TGTGCCAGCAGCCCGGGACGGAGCAGCAATCAGCCCCAGCATTTT.